The present entry profiles one T cell receptor (beta chain) with its context. The antigen is unknown. The entry originates in a study of cytomegalovirus exposure and HLA in healthy donors. Study at large: Researchers found that roughly 80% of fewer than 450 genotyped donors fell within the Caucasian-associated ancestry cluster. Study results and limitations: High sensitivity and specificity were reportedly achieved when the classifier diagnosed cytomegalovirus status. The authors later found most CMV-associated TCR beta chains appeared HLA-restricted.

Germline CDR1 is SGHVS and CDR2 is FQNEAQ. The CDR3 is 15 amino acids. V dropped 1 base and J dropped 5; count of bases not matched to a gene: 6. PCR amplification relied on 60 Vbeta primers (plus 13 Jbeta primers). The method was immunoSEQ multiplex PCR; TCRdb's version includes in-frame clones alone and lacks a portion of them. The repertoire has about 170,000 clones, 79% of them found once; the top ten carry 2% to 2.5%. The V gene is TRBV7-8, the J gene TRBJ2-5; TRBD1 agrees at 8 bases. Sequencing was performed on PBMCs. This receptor was identified in a woman between 50 and 59 years old in good health and CMV-seronegative. The CDR3 DNA follows: TGTGCCAGCAGCTTAGGACAGGGGATCGTCGAGACCCAGTACTTC. Its translation: CASSLGQGIVETQYF.